This entry features one T cell receptor beta chain sequence. Its antigen is not identified. Sequenced by immunoSEQ multiplex PCR; TCRdb stores in-frame clones only, minus some. The sample records around 30,000 clones, roughly 90% being singletons. These data come from a study of PD-1 blockade in classical Hodgkin lymphoma. The CDR3 extends over 18 amino acids. Trimming shortened V by 0 bases and J by 3 bases, and 18 bases separated the two germline ends. CDR1 is SGHTA and CDR2 is FQGNSA in the germline V gene. Study-level points and caveats: Underlying causes for the observed repertoire differences were not defined, possibly disease activity or prior therapy. Healthy donors were reported to have higher baseline TCR diversity than newly diagnosed patients.

The time point was: newly diagnosed, previously untreated cHL patient sample. From thawed PBMCs, CD4+ T cells were purified using magnetic negative selection. Untreated, newly diagnosed classical Hodgkin lymphoma PBMCs were comparators. Material: CD4+ T cells from blood. The V and J genes are TRBV7-2 and TRBJ2-1; D possibly corresponds to TRBD2 (6 bases). This clonotype was obtained from a human donor with classical Hodgkin lymphoma. The chain's CDR3 is CASSLAQMRGRIYNEQFF. As DNA, the CDR3 is TGTGCCAGCAGCTTAGCTCAAATGCGGGGACGGATCTACAATGAGCAGTTCTTC.